Sequencing of this T cell receptor (beta chain) was carried out in a study of T cell responses to AZD1222 COVID-19 vaccine. Study context: The analysis combined second doses at about 4 or about 12 weeks. General study results and limits: Within unmutated variant regions lay the reported targets of nearly half of spike-specific TCRs.

Details on this clone: As yet, its antigen is unknown.

This CDR3 contains 14 residues. Trimming pared 5 bases from V and 5 bases from J, leaving 16 bases between. CDR1 MNHEY and CDR2 SVGEGT come from the germline V gene. The protocol was immunoSEQ multiplex PCR, while the TCRdb copy is restricted to in-frame clones and leaves out a portion. The top ten clones hold 1% to 1.5% of a sample with about 120,000 clones, around 87% of them seen once. The V call is TRBV6-2 or TRBV6-3, the J call TRBJ2-7; no firm D call. The clonotype comes from an adult in good health. The sequencing used peripheral blood, collected on day 0 of AZD1222 vaccination. CDR3 amino acids: CASSLDGPPHEQYF. The CDR3 DNA reads TGTGCCAGCAGTCTGGACGGCCCTCCGCACGAGCAGTACTTC.